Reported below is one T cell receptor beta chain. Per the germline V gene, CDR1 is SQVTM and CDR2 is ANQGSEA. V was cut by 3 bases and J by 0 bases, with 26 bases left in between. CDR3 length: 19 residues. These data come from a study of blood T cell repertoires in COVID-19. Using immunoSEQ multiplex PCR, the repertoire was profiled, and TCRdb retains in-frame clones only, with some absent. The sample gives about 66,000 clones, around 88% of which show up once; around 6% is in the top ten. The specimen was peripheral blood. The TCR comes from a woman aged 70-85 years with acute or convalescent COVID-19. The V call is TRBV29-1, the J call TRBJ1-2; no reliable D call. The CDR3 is CSVDGQGSYSIPPNYGYTF. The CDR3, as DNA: TGCAGCGTTGATGGGCAAGGGAGCTACTCCATCCCTCCTAACTATGGCTACACCTTC.